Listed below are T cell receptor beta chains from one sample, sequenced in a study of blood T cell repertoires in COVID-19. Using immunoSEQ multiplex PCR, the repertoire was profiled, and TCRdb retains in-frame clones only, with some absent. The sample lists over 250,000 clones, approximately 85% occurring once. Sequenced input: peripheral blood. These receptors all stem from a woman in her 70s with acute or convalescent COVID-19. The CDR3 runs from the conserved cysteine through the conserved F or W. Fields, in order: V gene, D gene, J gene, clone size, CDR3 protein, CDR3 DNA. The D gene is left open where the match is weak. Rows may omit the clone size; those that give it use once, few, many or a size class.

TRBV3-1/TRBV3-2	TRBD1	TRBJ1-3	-	CASSQGQGRNTIYF	TGTGCCAGCAGCCAGGGACAGGGTAGAAACACCATATATTTT
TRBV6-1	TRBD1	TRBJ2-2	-	CASSGSSPGQYTGELFF	TGTGCCAGCAGTGGTAGTTCGCCGGGACAGTACACCGGGGAGCTGTTTTTT
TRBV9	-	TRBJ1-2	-	CASSVGTVANYGYTF	TGTGCCAGCAGCGTAGGGACAGTAGCTAACTATGGCTACACCTTC
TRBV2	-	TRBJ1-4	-	CASKRGGRFDLLFF	TGTGCCAGCAAGAGGGGAGGGAGGTTCGATTTGCTGTTTTTT
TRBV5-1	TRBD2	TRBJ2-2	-	CASSSLAGGPPGELFF	TGCGCCAGCAGCTCCCTAGCGGGGGGGCCTCCCGGGGAGCTGTTTTTT
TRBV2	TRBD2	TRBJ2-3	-	CAGLLAGSTDTQYF	TGTGCCGGCCTCTTAGCGGGGAGCACAGATACGCAGTATTTT
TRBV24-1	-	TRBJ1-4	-	CATSAWQDNEKLFF	TGTGCCACCAGTGCGTGGCAGGATAATGAAAAACTGTTTTTT
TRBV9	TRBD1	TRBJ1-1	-	CASSGGTGSYTEAFF	TGTGCCAGCAGCGGCGGGACAGGGTCCTACACTGAAGCTTTCTTT
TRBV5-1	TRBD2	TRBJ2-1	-	CASSPGLAGRLNEQFF	TGCGCCAGCAGCCCGGGACTAGCGGGGCGCCTAAATGAGCAGTTCTTC
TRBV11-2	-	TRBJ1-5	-	CASSLTWGENQPQHF	TGTGCCAGCAGCTTAACGTGGGGCGAGAATCAGCCCCAGCATTTT
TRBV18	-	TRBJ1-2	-	CASSPPGNYGYTF	TGTGCCAGCTCACCCCCAGGAAACTATGGCTACACCTTC
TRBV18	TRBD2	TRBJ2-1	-	CASSLTPGTSGDSYNEQFF	TGTGCCAGCTCACTTACCCCCGGGACTAGCGGGGACTCCTACAATGAGCAGTTCTTC
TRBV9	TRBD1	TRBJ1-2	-	CASSRDSLNYGYTF	TGTGCCAGCAGCCGGGACAGTCTTAACTATGGCTACACCTTC
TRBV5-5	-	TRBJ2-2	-	CASSPYRDTGELFF	TGTGCCAGCAGCCCGTACAGGGACACCGGGGAGCTGTTTTTT
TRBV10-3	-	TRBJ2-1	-	CAISESSRPGQEQFF	TGTGCCATCAGTGAGTCCTCCAGACCGGGACAAGAGCAGTTCTTC
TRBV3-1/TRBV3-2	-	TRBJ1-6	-	CASSQDRGQRWSPLHF	TGTGCCAGCAGCCAAGACCGAGGACAGCGGTGGTCACCCCTCCACTTT
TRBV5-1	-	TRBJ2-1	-	CASSLEGHLGGNEQFF	TGCGCCAGCAGCTTGGAGGGACACCTAGGGGGCAATGAGCAGTTCTTC
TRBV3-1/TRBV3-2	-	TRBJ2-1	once	CASSQSGGDEQFF	TGTGCCAGCAGCCAAAGTGGGGGCGATGAGCAGTTCTTC
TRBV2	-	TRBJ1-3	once	CASSPILGGLGNTIYF	TGTGCCAGCAGCCCCATCCTGGGGGGACTTGGAAACACCATATATTTT
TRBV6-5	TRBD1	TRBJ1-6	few	CASRTGTSPLHF	TGTGCCAGCAGGACAGGGACTTCACCCCTCCACTTT
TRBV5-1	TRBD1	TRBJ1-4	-	CASSSTQGAIGGEKLFF	TGCGCCAGCAGCTCCACCCAGGGGGCGATCGGCGGTGAAAAACTGTTTTTT
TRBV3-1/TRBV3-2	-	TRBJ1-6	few	CASSQFWARNSPLHF	TGTGCCAGCAGCCAATTTTGGGCCCGGAATTCACCCCTCCACTTT
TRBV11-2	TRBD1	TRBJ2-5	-	CASSLEGTVQYF	TGTGCCAGCAGCTTAGAAGGGACAGTCCAGTACTTC
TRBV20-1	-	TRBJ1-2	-	CSAGKQGGYTF	TGCAGTGCTGGCAAGCAGGGTGGCTACACCTTC
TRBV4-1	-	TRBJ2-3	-	CASSQGEDTQYF	TGCGCCAGCAGCCAAGGTGAGGATACGCAGTATTTT
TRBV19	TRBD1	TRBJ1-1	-	CASSPGQAVYTEAFF	TGTGCCAGTAGTCCAGGACAGGCCGTGTACACTGAAGCTTTCTTT
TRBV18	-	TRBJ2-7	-	CASSTTGLSYEQYF	TGTGCCAGCTCAACAACGGGACTCTCATACGAGCAGTACTTC
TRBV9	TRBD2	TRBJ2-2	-	CASRVGTSGTGELFF	TGTGCCAGCCGTGTTGGGACTAGTGGCACCGGGGAGCTGTTTTTT
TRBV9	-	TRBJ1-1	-	CASSVELGQGRGTEAFF	TGTGCCAGCAGCGTAGAACTGGGCCAGGGTCGTGGCACTGAAGCTTTCTTT
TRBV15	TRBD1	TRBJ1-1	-	CATSRDPTTGTEAFF	TGTGCCACCAGCAGAGACCCCACGACAGGGACTGAAGCTTTCTTT
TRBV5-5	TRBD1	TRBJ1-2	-	CASSWPESSDRAQGYTF	TGTGCCAGCAGCTGGCCAGAAAGCTCGGACAGGGCGCAGGGCTACACCTTC
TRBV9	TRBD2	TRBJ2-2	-	CASSESGGSLPPGELFF	TGTGCCAGCAGCGAGAGCGGGGGGTCGCTCCCACCCGGGGAGCTGTTTTTT
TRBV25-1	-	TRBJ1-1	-	CASSSQRFAEAFF	TGTGCCAGCAGTTCCCAGAGGTTCGCTGAAGCTTTCTTT
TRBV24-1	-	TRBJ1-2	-	CATSDSQDTANYGYTF	TGTGCCACCAGTGATTCACAGGACACAGCTAACTATGGCTACACCTTC
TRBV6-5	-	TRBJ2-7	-	CASTETGYEQYF	TGTGCCAGCACAGAGACAGGCTACGAGCAGTACTTC
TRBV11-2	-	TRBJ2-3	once	CASTRQGPSTDTQYF	TGTGCCAGCACCCGCCAGGGGCCTAGCACAGATACGCAGTATTTT
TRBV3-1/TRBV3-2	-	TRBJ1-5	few	CASSQGAVEPQHF	TGTGCCAGCAGCCAGGGGGCCGTGGAGCCCCAGCATTTT
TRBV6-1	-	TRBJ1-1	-	CASSEALQGRSSFF	TGTGCCAGCAGTGAAGCGCTTCAGGGTCGGTCGTCTTTCTTT
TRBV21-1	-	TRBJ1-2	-	CASSTPAGPYGYTF	TGTGCCAGCAGCACCCCGGCAGGGCCCTATGGCTACACCTTC
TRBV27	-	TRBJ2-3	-	CASSTRTEETQYF	TGTGCCAGCAGTACCCGGACGGAGGAGACGCAGTATTTT
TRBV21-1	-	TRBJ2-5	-	CASSKGYRDQETQYF	TGTGCCAGCAGCAAAGGTTACAGGGACCAAGAGACCCAGTACTTC
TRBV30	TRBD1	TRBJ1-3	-	CAWSPGQGAGNTIYF	TGTGCCTGGAGTCCCGGACAGGGCGCTGGAAACACCATATATTTT
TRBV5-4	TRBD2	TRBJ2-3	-	CASSTGGVSTDTQYF	TGTGCCAGCAGCACTGGGGGGGTTAGCACAGATACGCAGTATTTT
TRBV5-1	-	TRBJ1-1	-	CASSLVGADTEAFF	TGCGCCAGCAGCTTGGTTGGGGCCGACACTGAAGCTTTCTTT
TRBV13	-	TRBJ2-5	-	CASTVAGETQYF	TGTGCCAGCACTGTCGCGGGGGAGACCCAGTACTTC
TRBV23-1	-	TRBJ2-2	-	CASSRVEGVWTGELFF	TGCGCCAGCAGTCGAGTAGAAGGGGTTTGGACCGGGGAGCTGTTTTTT
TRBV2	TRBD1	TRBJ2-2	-	CASLPSLTGAGELFF	TGTGCCAGTCTGCCCTCCTTAACAGGGGCCGGGGAGCTGTTTTTT
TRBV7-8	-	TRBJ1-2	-	CASSARQDYGYTF	TGTGCCAGCAGCGCCCGACAGGACTATGGCTACACCTTC
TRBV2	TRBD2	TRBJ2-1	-	CASTLGTSGHGGQFF	TGTGCCAGCACCCTAGGGACTAGCGGTCATGGGGGGCAGTTCTTC
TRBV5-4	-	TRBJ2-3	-	CASSLELALTADTQYF	TGTGCCAGCAGCTTGGAACTGGCCCTAACAGCAGATACGCAGTATTTT
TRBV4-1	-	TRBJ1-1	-	CASSQVSGVGTEAFF	TGCGCCAGCAGCCAAGTATCGGGGGTGGGCACTGAAGCTTTCTTT